Shown below are 20 T cell receptor beta chains from a single sample sequenced in a study of blood T cell repertoires in COVID-19. TCRdb's table, derived via immunoSEQ multiplex PCR, lists solely in-frame clones and lacks some. Among more than 150,000 clones listed, nearly 80% were seen once. Sequenced sample: PBMCs or T cells enriched from blood (not recorded which). The receptors were gathered from a man aged 55 to 70 who had been exposed to COVID-19.

This clone appeared a single time. This rearrangement joins TRBV11-3 to TRBJ1-1; D possibly corresponds to TRBD1 (5 bases). Deletions cut 0 bases from V and 5 bases from J, with 13 bases between. Germline V lookup: CDR1 SGHNT, CDR2 YENEEA. The CDR3 has 15 residues. As DNA, the CDR3 is TGTGCCAGCAGCTTAGATCTGGCAGGGAGGACTGAAGCTTTCTTT. Translating it yields CASSLDLAGRTEAFF.

This rearrangement joins TRBV6-1 to TRBJ1-5; 7 bases agree with TRBD1. Germline V gene sequence: CDR1 MNHNS, CDR2 SASEGT. V gave up 3 bases and J gave up 2 bases; unmatched junction bases: 7. The CDR3 sequence is 16 residues long. CDR3 sequence: CASSDRQGFGNQPQHF. The CDR3 DNA follows: TGTGCCAGCAGTGATAGACAGGGATTCGGCAATCAGCCCCAGCATTTT.

This chain joins TRBV12-3 or TRBV12-4 and TRBJ1-2; D gene uncertain. The CDR3 totals 13 residues. Trimming took 0 bases from V and 3 from J, leaving 5 bases between them. The CDR3 DNA reads TGTGCCAGCAGTTTAGCCGCGGACTATGGCTACACCTTC. Translation gives CASSLAADYGYTF.

The chain carries TRBV12-3 or TRBV12-4 and TRBJ1-5, with D hard to call. The CDR3 has 13 amino acids. The ends were cut back, 4 bases at V and 6 bases at J, with 10 bases in the middle. The CDR3 sequence is CASSSLGGQPQHF. The CDR3 nucleotides read TGTGCCAGCAGTTCGCTGGGAGGTCAGCCCCAGCATTTT.

The chain couples TRBV19 to TRBJ1-5; 7 bases agree with TRBD1. J gave up 5 bases and V 7 bases, and 11 bases lay outside the gene matches. Germline loops: CDR1 LNHDA, CDR2 SQIVND (reference sequence). This CDR3 has 15 residues. CDR3 bases: TGTGCCAGTACCAGCGACAGGGCGGAGGATCAGCCCCAGCATTTT. Encoded protein: CASTSDRAEDQPQHF.

The chain joins TRBV15 to TRBJ2-5, with a weak D call TRBD2 (7 bases). CDR1 is LNHNV and CDR2 is YYDKDF in the germline V gene (reference sequence). V lost 6 bases to trimming and J lost 5 bases, with 13 bases between them. The CDR3 is 13 residues long. Here the CDR3 reads CATRGGGPETQYF. In DNA, the CDR3 is TGTGCCACCAGAGGGGGGGGGCCTGAGACCCAGTACTTC. The variable domain in full, completed from reference TRBV15 and TRBJ2-5, reads DAMVIQNPRYQVTQFGKPVTLSCSQTLNHNVMYWYQQKSSQAPKLLFHYYDKDFNNEADTPDNFQSRRPNTSFCFLDIRSPGLGDTAMYLCATRGGGPETQYFGPGTRLLVL.

The rearrangement joins TRBV30 to TRBJ1-6; no clear D. Germline V gene data show CDR1 as GTSNPN and CDR2 as SVGIG (reference sequence). The length of the CDR3 is 13 residues. Trimming took off 4 bases at V and 4 bases at J, with 8 bases between the two ends. CDR3 in amino acids: CAWTDIYNSPLHF. Here the CDR3 DNA reads TGTGCCTGGACAGACATTTATAATTCACCCCTCCACTTT.

Concerning this clone itself: Mismatch with germline at one junction end may stem from a read error. The gene calls are TRBV12-3 or TRBV12-4 and TRBJ2-3; 7 nucleotides align to TRBD2. This CDR3 is built from 13 residues. The CDR3: CASSLWEGVPARF. The CDR3 DNA reads as TGTGCCAGCAGTTTATGGGAGGGCGTCCCCGCTCGGTTT.

The chain links TRBV6-5 to TRBJ1-1, with 7 nucleotides matching TRBD1. CDR3 size: 16 residues. Trimming removed 0 bases from V and 4 bases from J; junction bases left unmatched: 8. Looked up from germline, CDR1 is MNHEY and CDR2 is SVGAGI. The CDR3 nucleotides are TGTGCCAGCAGTTACTCCTTACAGGGGCTCGGCACTGAAGCTTTCTTT. This gives the protein CASSYSLQGLGTEAFF.

This clone was seen just once. The chain links TRBV24-1 to TRBJ2-3; D gene uncertain. The CDR3 runs to 14 residues. In germline, CDR1 is KGHDR, CDR2 SFDVKD. The ends were cut back, 6 bases at V and 0 bases at J, with 9 bases in the middle. The CDR3 loop is CATSRSGSTDTQYF. As DNA, the CDR3 is TGTGCCACCAGTCGCTCCGGGAGCACAGATACGCAGTATTTT.

This rearrangement joins TRBV18 to TRBJ2-1; 7 bases align to TRBD2. The CDR3 has 16 residues. Unmatched junction bases numbered 9, after V lost 4 bases and J lost 3 bases. Germline V gene data show CDR1 as KGHSH and CDR2 as LQKENI. This chain's CDR3 is CASSLLEERDYNEQFF. CDR3 coding DNA: TGTGCCAGCTCACTCTTGGAGGAGCGGGACTACAATGAGCAGTTCTTC.

This clone was seen once. V is TRBV7-2 and J is TRBJ1-3; TRBD1 is a possible D gene (5 bases). The CDR3 is 17 residues long. Germline CDR1 reads SGHTA; CDR2 reads FQGNSA. The V end was cut by 0 bases, the J end by 1 base, with 13 bases between. The CDR3 spells CASSLAAGRGSGNTIYF. The CDR3 DNA sequence: TGTGCCAGCAGCTTAGCTGCGGGAAGGGGATCTGGAAACACCATATATTTT.

V usage is TRBV7-8 and J usage is TRBJ1-2, with TRBD1 identical over 11 bases. V shed 1 base and J 4 bases; nucleotides not matched to a gene: 5. The CDR3 consists of 16 residues. The V gene's germline CDR1 is SGHVS and CDR2 FQNEAQ. The CDR3 is CASSLGTGGSIYGYTF. CDR3 bases: TGTGCCAGCAGCTTAGGGACAGGGGGCTCGATCTATGGCTACACCTTC.

The chain couples TRBV25-1 to TRBJ1-6; D is unclear. V was pared by 1 base and J by 7 bases, with 5 bases between. The V gene's germline CDR1 is MGHDK and CDR2 SYGVNS. CDR3 length: 13 residues. The CDR3 bases are TGTGCCAGCAGTGAATTGAGAAATTCACCCCTCCACTTT. This encodes CASSELRNSPLHF.

The rearrangement links TRBV4-2 to TRBJ2-5; D is perhaps TRBD1 (6 bases). V was trimmed by 0 bases and J by 5 bases, leaving 13 bases between them. The CDR3 covers 15 residues. Germline V lookup: CDR1 LGHNA, CDR2 YNFKEQ. DNA for the CDR3: TGTGCCAGCAGCCAAGAAGGCCATAGGGGGGAGACCCAGTACTTC. It yields the protein CASSQEGHRGETQYF.

The chain links TRBV5-1 to TRBJ1-1; 7 nucleotides agree with TRBD1. This CDR3 has 15 residues. V gave up 4 bases and J gave up 4 bases; unmatched junction bases: 10. The V gene's germline CDR1 is SGHRS and CDR2 YFSETQ. CDR3 nucleotide sequence: TGCGCCAGCAGCCCCGGCGTAGGGGGCACCACTGAAGCTTTCTTT. It translates to CASSPGVGGTTEAFF.

This chain connects TRBV7-2 to TRBJ1-2; D perhaps matches TRBD1 (5 bases). V gave up 1 base and J gave up 5 bases, with 8 bases separating them. CDR1 and CDR2 from the germline V gene are SGHTA and FQGNSA. CDR3 length: 13 residues. The CDR3 loop reads CASSLEGTYGYTF. CDR3 coding DNA: TGTGCCAGCAGCTTAGAGGGGACTTATGGCTACACCTTC.

The chain carries TRBV18 and TRBJ2-2; D is uncertain. The germline CDR1 and CDR2 sequences are KGHSH and LQKENI. The CDR3 loop spans 14 amino acids. Trimming stripped 0 bases from V and 6 bases from J, with 8 bases between. This chain's CDR3 is CASSPPWAAGELFF. The DNA for the CDR3 is TGTGCCAGCTCACCACCCTGGGCTGCCGGGGAGCTGTTTTTT.

This clone was found once. This chain uses TRBV28 with TRBJ2-7; the D gene is possibly TRBD1 (6 bases). This CDR3 has 14 residues. Germline CDR1 and CDR2: MDHEN and SYDVKM. V lost 8 bases, J lost 6 bases, and 20 bases lay in between. The CDR3: CASQTTGGRGEQYF. The DNA for the CDR3 is TGTGCCAGCCAAACGACAGGAGGTAGGGGCGAGCAGTACTTC.

This sequence joins TRBV5-1 and TRBJ1-3; a possible D gene is TRBD1 (6 bases). V was trimmed by 4 bases and J by 1 base, leaving 15 bases between them. Germline V gives CDR1 SGHRS, CDR2 YFSETQ. The CDR3 has 16 amino acids. In DNA, the CDR3 is TGCGCCAGCAGCAAACCCTCCGGGACATCTGGAAACACCATATATTTT. Its protein product is CASSKPSGTSGNTIYF.